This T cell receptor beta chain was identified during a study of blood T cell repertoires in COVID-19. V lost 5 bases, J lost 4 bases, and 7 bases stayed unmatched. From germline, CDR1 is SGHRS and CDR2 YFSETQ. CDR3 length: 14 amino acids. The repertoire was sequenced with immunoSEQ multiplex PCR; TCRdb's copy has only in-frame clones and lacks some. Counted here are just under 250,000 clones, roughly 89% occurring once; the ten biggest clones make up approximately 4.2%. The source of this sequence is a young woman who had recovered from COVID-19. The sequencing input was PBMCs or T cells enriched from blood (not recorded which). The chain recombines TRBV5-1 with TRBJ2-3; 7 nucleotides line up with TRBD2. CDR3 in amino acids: CASRGFGRADTQYF. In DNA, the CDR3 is TGCGCCAGCAGAGGATTTGGGAGGGCAGATACGCAGTATTTT.